The T cell receptor beta chain described here comes from a study of T cell responses to AZD1222 COVID-19 vaccine. The wider study: Second doses that came at about 4 or about 12 weeks were put together.

This CDR3 is built from 14 residues. The germline CDR1 and CDR2 sequences are MGHDK and SYGVNS. V was shortened by 3 bases and J by 6 bases, with 12 bases between the two germline ends. Only in-frame clones appear in the TCRdb table, and some are missing; sequencing was by immunoSEQ multiplex PCR. The sample carries over 150,000 clones, roughly nine tenths recorded once. This receptor was identified in an adult in good health. The chain recombines TRBV25-1 with TRBJ2-1; D ambiguous. Source: peripheral blood, taken on day 0 of AZD1222 vaccination. The CDR3, as DNA: TGTGCCAGCAGTGAGTACCGGAAGGGCAATGAGCAGTTCTTC. It translates to CASSEYRKGNEQFF.